The entry below describes one T cell receptor (beta chain). These data come from a study of read filtering for tumor transcriptome and immune sequencing. The germline V gene encodes CDR1 MNHNY and CDR2 SVGAGI (reference sequence). Deletions cut 3 bases from V and 1 base from J, with 21 bases between. This CDR3 has 18 amino acids. This library used roughly 0.4 ug RNA and molecular barcoded adaptors spanning alpha/delta and beta/gamma chains. TCRdb independently ran MiXCR on the reads; one entry per CDR3 protein. This table holds around 130,000 distinct CDR3 sequences, roughly 13% found once. The V and J genes are TRBV6-6 and TRBJ2-5; tentatively, D is TRBD1 (7 bases). Specimen: a population of CD138-negative cells sorted from bone marrow. The receptor's source is a donor aged 40 or over with multiple myeloma. CDR3 DNA: TGTGCCAGCAGTTATAAGGGGGCAGACGGGAGAGCCCAAGAGACCCAGTACTTC. Its translation: CASSYKGADGRAQETQYF.